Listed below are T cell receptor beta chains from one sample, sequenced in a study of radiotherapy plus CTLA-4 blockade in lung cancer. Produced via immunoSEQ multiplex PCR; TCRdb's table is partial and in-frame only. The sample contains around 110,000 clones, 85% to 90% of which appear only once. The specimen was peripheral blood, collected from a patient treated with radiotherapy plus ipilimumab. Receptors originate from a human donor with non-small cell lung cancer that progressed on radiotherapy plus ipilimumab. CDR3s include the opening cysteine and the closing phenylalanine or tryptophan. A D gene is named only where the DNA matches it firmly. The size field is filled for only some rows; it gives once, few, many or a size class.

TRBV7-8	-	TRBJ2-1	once	TGTGCCAGCAGCCCTCGGACTCCCTACAATGAGCAGTTCTTC	CASSPRTPYNEQFF
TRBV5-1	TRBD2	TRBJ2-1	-	TGCGCCAGCAGCTTGGCAGCACTAGCGCCTTACTACAATGAGCAGTTCTTC	CASSLAALAPYYNEQFF
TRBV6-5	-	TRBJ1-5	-	TGTGCCAGCAGCCTAACCGGCAATCAGCCCCAGCATTTT	CASSLTGNQPQHF
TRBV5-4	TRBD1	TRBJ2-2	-	TGTGCCAGCAGCTTCTTCAGAGGGACAGGGAACACCGGGGAGCTGTTTTTT	CASSFFRGTGNTGELFF
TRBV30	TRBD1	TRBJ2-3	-	TGTGCCTGGATCTCCGAGGACAGGAGGACAGATACGCAGTATTTT	CAWISEDRRTDTQYF
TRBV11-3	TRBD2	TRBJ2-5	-	TGTGCCAGCAGCACCGGGACTAACCAAGAGACCCAGTACTTC	CASSTGTNQETQYF
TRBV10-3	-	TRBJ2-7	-	TGTGCCATCAGTGAGTCCGGGACATCATCCTACGAGCAGTACTTC	CAISESGTSSYEQYF
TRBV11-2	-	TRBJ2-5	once	TGTGCCAGCAGCTTAGCTCTCGGGAGTGTGGAGACCCAGTACTTC	CASSLALGSVETQYF
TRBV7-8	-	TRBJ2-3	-	TGTGCCAGCAGCTTCGGGGGAGGCACAGATACGCAGTATTTT	CASSFGGGTDTQYF
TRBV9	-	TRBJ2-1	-	TGTGCCAGCAGCGCCACAGCGGCTAGGGCTATTGAGCAGTTCTTC	CASSATAARAIEQFF
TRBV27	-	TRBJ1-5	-	TGTGCCAGCACTTTTGGGGCGAATCAGCCCCAGCATTTT	CASTFGANQPQHF
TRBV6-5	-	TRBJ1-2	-	TGTGCCAGCAGTTATGGCGACAGGATGGGGTATGGCTACACCTTC	CASSYGDRMGYGYTF
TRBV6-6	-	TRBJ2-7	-	TGTGCCAGCAGTTCTTTTTTGGGTTTTGGGTCCTACGAGCAGTACTTC	CASSSFLGFGSYEQYF
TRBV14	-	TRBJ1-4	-	TGTGCCAGCAGCCGTTACGGGGGATCTAATGAAAAACTGTTTTTT	CASSRYGGSNEKLFF
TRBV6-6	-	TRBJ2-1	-	TGTGCCAGCACTCACACGAGCTCCTACAATGAGCAGTTCTTC	CASTHTSSYNEQFF
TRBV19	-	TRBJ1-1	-	TGTGCCAGTAGAACGGGGGTTGAAGCTTTCTTT	CASRTGVEAFF
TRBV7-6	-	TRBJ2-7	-	TGTGCCAGCAGCTCACTCCGACACGAGCAGTACTTC	CASSSLRHEQYF
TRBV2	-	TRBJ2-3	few	TGTGCCAGCAGAGATGCCGGGGATACGCAGTATTTT	CASRDAGDTQYF
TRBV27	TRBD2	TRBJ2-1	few	TGTGCCAGCAGAGTAGCGGGAGGTGGTAACAATGAGCAGTTCTTC	CASRVAGGGNNEQFF
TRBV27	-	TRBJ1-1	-	TGTGCCAGCAGTTTAGACGGAAGGACTGAAGCTTTCTTT	CASSLDGRTEAFF
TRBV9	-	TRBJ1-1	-	TGTGCCAGCAGCGCCTTGACCGCGAACACTGAAGCTTTCTTT	CASSALTANTEAFF
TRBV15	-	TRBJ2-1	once	TGTGCCACCAGCAGAGTTTTAACGGGAGACACCTACAATGAGCAGTTCTTC	CATSRVLTGDTYNEQFF
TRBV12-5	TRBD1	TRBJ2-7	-	TGTGCTAGTGGCTGGACAGGTACGGTCGAGCAGTACTTC	CASGWTGTVEQYF
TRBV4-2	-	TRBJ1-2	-	TGTGCCAGCAGCCAAGTGGACCAAGGGTTGCCCGGCTACACCTTC	CASSQVDQGLPGYTF
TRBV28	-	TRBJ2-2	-	TGTGCCAGCAGTTTAAGGGCAGGGATCAGCCCCGGGGAGCTGTTTTTT	CASSLRAGISPGELFF
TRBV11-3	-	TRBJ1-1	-	TGTGCCAGCCGATGGGGGGACTGGAACACTGAAGCTTTCTTT	CASRWGDWNTEAFF
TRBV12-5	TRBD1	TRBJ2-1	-	TGTGCTAGTGGATCCGGGACAGGGCCAAACAATGAGCAGTTCTTC	CASGSGTGPNNEQFF
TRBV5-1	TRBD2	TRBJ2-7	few	TGCGCCAGCAGCTTAACGGGAGGGCCCCTCTCCTACGAGCAGTACTTC	CASSLTGGPLSYEQYF
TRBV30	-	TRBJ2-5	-	TGTGCCTGGACCCCTAGAGGCGAGACCCAGTACTTC	CAWTPRGETQYF
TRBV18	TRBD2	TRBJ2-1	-	TGTGCCAGCTCACCACCCTCTATAGCGGGAGGTACGGACAATGAGCAGTTCTTC	CASSPPSIAGGTDNEQFF
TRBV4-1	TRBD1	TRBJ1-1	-	TGCGCCAGCAGCCATCAGGGGGGGTCCCCTGAAGCTTTCTTT	CASSHQGGSPEAFF
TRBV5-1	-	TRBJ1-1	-	TGCGCCAGCAGCTTCGGGCGGAACACTGAAGCTTTCTTT	CASSFGRNTEAFF
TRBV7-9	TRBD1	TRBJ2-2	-	TGTGCCAGCAGCTCGGGACAGCCTCGCGGGGAGCTGTTTTTT	CASSSGQPRGELFF
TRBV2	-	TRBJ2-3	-	TGTGCCAGCACGAAGGACGACAGCACGCAGTATTTT	CASTKDDSTQYF
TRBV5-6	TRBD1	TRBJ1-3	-	TGTGCCAGCAGACTCACGGGACAGGGGGCAAACACCATATATTTT	CASRLTGQGANTIYF
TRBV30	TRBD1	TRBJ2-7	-	TGTGCCTGGACCCGACAGGGTGGTTCCTACGAGCAGTACTTC	CAWTRQGGSYEQYF
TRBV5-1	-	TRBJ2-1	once	TGCGCCAGCAGCTTGGGGTCGGCAGCCTACAATGAGCAGTTCTTC	CASSLGSAAYNEQFF
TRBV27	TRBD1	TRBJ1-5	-	TGTGCCAGCAGTCGACAGGGGCAGAATCAGCCCCAGCATTTT	CASSRQGQNQPQHF
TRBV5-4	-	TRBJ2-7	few	TGTGCCAGCAGCTCCCTTCCAGGGTCCTACGAGCAGTACTTC	CASSSLPGSYEQYF
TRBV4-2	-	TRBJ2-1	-	TGTGCCAGCAGCCAAGCAAGGGAGGGGGACTCCTACAATGAGCAGTTCTTC	CASSQAREGDSYNEQFF
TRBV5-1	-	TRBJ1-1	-	TGCGCCAGCAGCTTGGATGGGGCAGGGAGCACTGAAGCTTTCTTT	CASSLDGAGSTEAFF
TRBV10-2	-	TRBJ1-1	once	TGCGCCAGCACCAGGACAACCATGAACACTGAAGCTTTCTTT	CASTRTTMNTEAFF
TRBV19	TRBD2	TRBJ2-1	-	TGTGCCAGTAGTTTTGGCGGGAGGGTCAATGAGCAGTTCTTC	CASSFGGRVNEQFF
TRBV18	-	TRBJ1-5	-	TGTGCCAGCTCACCAGGGTTGGACCAGCCCCAGCATTTT	CASSPGLDQPQHF
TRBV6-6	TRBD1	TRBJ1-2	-	TGTGCCAGCAGCACCCTCGGACAGGGGGGTGGCTACACCTTC	CASSTLGQGGGYTF
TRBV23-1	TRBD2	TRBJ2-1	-	TGCGCCAGCAGTCAAGTTTCTAGCGGGAGGCTTATCTACAATGAGCAGTTCTTC	CASSQVSSGRLIYNEQFF
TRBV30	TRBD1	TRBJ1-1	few	TGTGCCTGGTCGGGACAGGGGGTTATTCGGGACACTGAAGCTTTCTTT	CAWSGQGVIRDTEAFF
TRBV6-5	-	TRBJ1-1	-	TGTGCCAGCAGCGGCGGGGGTGTGGGCACTGAAGCTTTCTTT	CASSGGGVGTEAFF
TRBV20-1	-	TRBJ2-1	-	TGCAGTGCCGAGGGCGATGAGCAGTTCTTC	CSAEGDEQFF